This TCR beta chain was found in a study of early T cells in non-severe SARS-CoV-2 infection. Study background: Bulk RNA from unsorted whole blood was sequenced; chains were unpaired.

Researchers attached unique molecular identifiers to individual cDNA molecules. One entry per CDR3 protein, called by TCRdb with MiXCR from the 5' RACE reads. In the table there are 46,000 or so distinct CDR3 sequences, approximately 4% of which are singletons. The study, taken as a whole, reports: Private and CD4 specificities were missed by VDJdb matching, which favored anti-spike CD8 responses.

Germline CDR1 MNHNY, CDR2 SVGAGI (reference sequence). The CDR3 length is 12 residues. Trimming pared 6 bases from V and 6 bases from J, leaving 9 bases between. Remarks on this clonotype: The target antigen is unknown.

This chain joins TRBV6-6 and TRBJ2-4, with D possibly being TRBD1 (5 bases). This sequence originates from an adult who was a healthcare worker with PCR-confirmed SARS-CoV-2 infection or an uninfected control (not recorded which). Sequenced sample: whole blood. The CDR3 DNA sequence: TGTGCCAGCAGCCCGGACATAAACATTCAGTACTTC. It encodes CASSPDINIQYF.